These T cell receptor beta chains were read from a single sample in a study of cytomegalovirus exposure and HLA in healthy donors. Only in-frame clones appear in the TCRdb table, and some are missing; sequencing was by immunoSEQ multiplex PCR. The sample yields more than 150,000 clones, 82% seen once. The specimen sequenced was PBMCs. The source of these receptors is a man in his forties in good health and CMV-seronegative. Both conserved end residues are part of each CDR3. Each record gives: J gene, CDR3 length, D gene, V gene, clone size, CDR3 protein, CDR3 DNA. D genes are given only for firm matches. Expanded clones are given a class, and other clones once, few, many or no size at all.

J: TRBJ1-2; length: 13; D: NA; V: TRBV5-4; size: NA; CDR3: CALERGGNDGYTF; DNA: TGTGCCCTAGAACGCGGGGGTAACGACGGCTACACCTTC
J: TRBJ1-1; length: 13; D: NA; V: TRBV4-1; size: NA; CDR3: CASSLNRNTEAFF; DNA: TGCGCCAGCAGCCTAAATAGGAACACTGAAGCTTTCTTT
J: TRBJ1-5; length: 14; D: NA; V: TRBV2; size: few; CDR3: CASSGAISNQPQHF; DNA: TGTGCCAGCAGCGGAGCCATTAGCAATCAGCCCCAGCATTTT
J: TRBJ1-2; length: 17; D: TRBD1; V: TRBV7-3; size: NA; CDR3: CASSYTAGTGSNYGYTF; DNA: TGTGCCAGCAGCTACACAGCCGGGACAGGCTCTAACTATGGCTACACCTTC
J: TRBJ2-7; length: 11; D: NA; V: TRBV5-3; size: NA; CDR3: CAPPGGYEQYF; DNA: TGTGCCCCCCCCGGGGGCTACGAGCAGTACTTC
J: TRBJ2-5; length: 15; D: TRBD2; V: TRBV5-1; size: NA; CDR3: CASSEGTSGGKTQYF; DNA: TGCGCCAGCAGCGAGGGGACTAGCGGGGGAAAGACCCAGTACTTC
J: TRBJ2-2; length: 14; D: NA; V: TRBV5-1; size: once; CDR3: CASREGQGTGELFF; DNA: TGCGCCAGCAGGGAGGGGCAGGGCACCGGGGAGCTGTTTTTT
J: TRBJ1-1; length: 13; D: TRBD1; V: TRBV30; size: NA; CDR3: CAWRTGLGTEAFF; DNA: TGTGCCTGGCGGACAGGCCTGGGGACTGAAGCTTTCTTT
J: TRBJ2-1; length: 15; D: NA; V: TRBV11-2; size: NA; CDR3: CASSLVALGYNEQFF; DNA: TGTGCCAGCAGCTTAGTAGCGTTGGGCTACAATGAGCAGTTCTTC
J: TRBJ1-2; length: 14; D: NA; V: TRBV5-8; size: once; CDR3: CASSLRGTNYGYTF; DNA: TGTGCCAGCAGCTTGCGGGGGACTAACTATGGCTACACCTTC
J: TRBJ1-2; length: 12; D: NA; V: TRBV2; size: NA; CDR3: CASRFRTGGYTF; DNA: TGTGCCAGCCGGTTCAGAACGGGTGGCTACACCTTC
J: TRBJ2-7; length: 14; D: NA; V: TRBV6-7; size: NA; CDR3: CASSKEGFYYEQYF; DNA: TGTGCCAGCAGTAAGGAGGGGTTTTACTACGAGCAGTACTTC
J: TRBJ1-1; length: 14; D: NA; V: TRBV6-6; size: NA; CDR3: CASSWRGGNTEAFF; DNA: TGTGCCAGCAGTTGGAGAGGGGGGAACACTGAAGCTTTCTTT
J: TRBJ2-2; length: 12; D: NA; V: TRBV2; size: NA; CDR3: CASREDSGELFF; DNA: TGTGCCAGCAGGGAAGACAGCGGGGAGCTGTTTTTT
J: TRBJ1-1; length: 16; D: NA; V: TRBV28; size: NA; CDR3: CASSWPLGSMNTEAFF; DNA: TGTGCCAGCAGTTGGCCCTTAGGGAGCATGAACACTGAAGCTTTCTTT
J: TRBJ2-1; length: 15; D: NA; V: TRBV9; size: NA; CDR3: CASSPLGGGENEQFF; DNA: TGTGCCAGCAGCCCATTAGGGGGAGGGGAGAATGAGCAGTTCTTC